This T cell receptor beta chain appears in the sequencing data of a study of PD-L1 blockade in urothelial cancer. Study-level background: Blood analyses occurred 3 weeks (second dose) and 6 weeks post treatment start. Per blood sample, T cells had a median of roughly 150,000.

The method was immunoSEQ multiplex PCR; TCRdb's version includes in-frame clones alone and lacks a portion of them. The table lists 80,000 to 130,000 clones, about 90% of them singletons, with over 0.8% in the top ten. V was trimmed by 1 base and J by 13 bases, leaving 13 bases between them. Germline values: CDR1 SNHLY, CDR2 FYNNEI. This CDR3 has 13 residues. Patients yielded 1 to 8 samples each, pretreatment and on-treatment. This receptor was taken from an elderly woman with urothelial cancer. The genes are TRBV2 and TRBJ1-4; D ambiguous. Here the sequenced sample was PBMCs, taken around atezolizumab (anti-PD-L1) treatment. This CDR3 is CASSEDPWSGLFF. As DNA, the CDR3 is TGTGCCAGCAGTGAAGACCCTTGGAGTGGACTGTTTTTT.